These 3 T cell receptor beta chains originate from one sample sequenced in a study of blood T cell repertoires in COVID-19. Sequencing was performed with immunoSEQ multiplex PCR; in TCRdb, only in-frame clones are kept and a portion is missing. The repertoire consists of about 480,000 clones, with around 90% occurring once and the leading ten covering about 8.2%. The material sequenced was peripheral blood. The receptors derive from a woman in her fifties or sixties with COVID-19, enrolled during active disease.

This clone was detected only once. V gene TRBV5-5 combines with J gene TRBJ1-1; 8 bases fit TRBD1. There are 14 residues in the CDR3. Germline CDR1 is SGHKS and CDR2 is YYEKEE (reference sequence). The V segment lost 2 bases and the J segment 5 bases; nucleotides outside the gene matches: 5. CDR3 bases: TGTGCCAGCAGCTTAGACAGGGGCTGGACTGAAGCTTTCTTT. The encoded protein is CASSLDRGWTEAFF.

The rearrangement links TRBV25-1 to TRBJ1-1; the D is unclear. The CDR3 runs 16 residues. Germline values: CDR1 MGHDK, CDR2 SYGVNS. Between the trimmed V and J ends, which lost 6 bases and 2 bases, there was a span of 19 bases. This CDR3 reads CASRQLRSGSNTEAFF. In nucleotides, the CDR3 is TGTGCCAGCAGGCAACTAAGGTCGGGGAGTAACACTGAAGCTTTCTTT.

V gene TRBV18 combines with J gene TRBJ2-7; perhaps TRBD2 as D (6 bases). The V end lost 6 bases, the J end lost 5 bases, and 11 bases lay between the germline ends. The CDR3 consists of 12 residues. Germline CDR1 KGHSH, CDR2 LQKENI. The CDR3 nucleotides read TGTGCCAGCTCTTTGGGGGGAAACGAGCAGTACTTC. It translates to CASSLGGNEQYF.